Listed below are T cell receptor beta chains from one sample, sequenced in a study of cytotoxic CD8 clonotypes in ibrutinib-treated CLL. Libraries were prepared by immunoSEQ multiplex PCR; TCRdb keeps only in-frame clonotypes and omits some of them. The repertoire holds 20,000 to 25,000 clones, with about 67% as singletons. The sequencing used PBMCs, collected after 12 months of ibrutinib treatment. The source is a human donor with chronic lymphocytic leukemia. Both conserved end residues are part of each CDR3. D genes are given only for firm matches. Not every row has a clone size; where given, it reads once, few, many or a size class.

v_call	j_call	clone_size	d_call	cdr3_nt	cdr3_aa
TRBV7-9	TRBJ1-2	few	TRBD1	TGTGCCAGCAGCTCGGACAGGGGATATGGCTACACCTTC	CASSSDRGYGYTF
TRBV15	TRBJ1-2	few	.	TGTGCCACCAGCAGAGGACAGTTGGACAGTAACTATGGCTACACCTTC	CATSRGQLDSNYGYTF
TRBV5-1	TRBJ2-5	.	.	TGTGCCAGCAGCTTGGGGGAACAAGGGCAGGAGACCCAGTACTTC	CASSLGEQGQETQYF
TRBV7-9	TRBJ2-7	.	.	TGTGCCAGCAGCTTAGCCCTAGCGAGCACCTACGAGCAGTACTTC	CASSLALASTYEQYF
TRBV7-2	TRBJ2-3	once	TRBD1	TGTGCCAGCAGCTCGGACAGGGGGCGAACGACAGATACGCAGTATTTT	CASSSDRGRTTDTQYF
TRBV30	TRBJ1-6	.	.	TGTGCCTGGAGTGGCAGGACGGATTCACCCCTCCACTTT	CAWSGRTDSPLHF
TRBV11-2	TRBJ2-7	.	.	TGTGCCAGCAGCTTAGGGGCGGGCGGCGGCTACGAGCAGTACTTC	CASSLGAGGGYEQYF
TRBV30	TRBJ1-1	.	.	TGTGCCTACGGACACGACGTGAACACTGAAGCTTTCTTT	CAYGHDVNTEAFF
TRBV7-2	TRBJ1-5	.	.	TGTGCCAGCAGCTTAGTGGGTACTACGGGCAATCAGCCCCAGCATTTT	CASSLVGTTGNQPQHF
TRBV25-1	TRBJ1-6	.	.	TGTGCCAGCAACCACCGGGAACCAAATTCACCCCTCCACTTT	CASNHREPNSPLHF
TRBV5-1	TRBJ2-1	.	.	TGCGCCAGCAGCTTGACCCTACTGGGCCGGCAGTTCTTC	CASSLTLLGRQFF
TRBV7-3	TRBJ2-3	.	TRBD2	TGTGCCAGCAGCCGGGGACTAGCGGGGGGCACAGATACGCAGTATTTT	CASSRGLAGGTDTQYF
TRBV9	TRBJ1-2	.	.	TGTGCCAGCAGCGTAGGTTTGTTGGGCAGAAGTAACTATGGCTACACCTTC	CASSVGLLGRSNYGYTF
TRBV28	TRBJ2-7	few	.	TGTGCCAGCAGTTTCCGCGGACCGCGTCTCTACGAGCAGTACTTC	CASSFRGPRLYEQYF
TRBV10-2	TRBJ1-3	.	TRBD1	TGCGCCAGCAGTGAGTCGACAGGGGGGGACACCATATATTTT	CASSESTGGDTIYF
TRBV18	TRBJ2-3	.	.	TGTGCCAGCTCACCACCGTGGTTTGCCACAGATACGCAGTATTTT	CASSPPWFATDTQYF